This T cell receptor beta chain was recovered during a study of shared clonotypes between healthy human individuals. Study-wide results and caveats: A small donor pool kept down the genetic and exposure-history diversity that was represented.

Per germline, CDR1 MNHNS and CDR2 SASEGT. There are 15 residues in the CDR3. V was cut by 3 bases and J by 5 bases, with 16 bases left in between. Data came from immunoSEQ multiplex PCR; TCRdb stores just in-frame clones and leaves some out. Of 950,000 to 1,100,000 clones in the sample, about 75% were seen once. As concerns this clone: The antigen is not known.

The source of this sequence is a man between 18 and 35 years old in good health. The genes are TRBV6-1 and TRBJ2-5; possibly TRBD2 for D (6 bases). The source material was memory CD4+ T cells sorted from blood. As for subset: CD45RA-negative fraction. The CDR3 nucleotides are TGTGCCAGCAGTGAGGGAGGCACCTCCCGGGAGACCCAGTACTTC. Residues: CASSEGGTSRETQYF.